This entry features one T cell receptor (beta chain) sequence. As yet, its antigen is unknown. The CDR3 runs 14 residues. Germline V CDR1 and CDR2: MDHEN, SYDVKM. V lost 5 bases, J lost 1 base, and 10 bases lay in between. This specimen comes from a study of Ad26.COV2.S vaccination and SARS-CoV-2 variants. Background on the study: Participants got Ad26.COV2.S intramuscularly, once or twice 56 days apart.

Assay used: immunoSEQ multiplex PCR; TCRdb lists only in-frame clones, some missing. Seen here are about 350,000 clones, about 88% observed once, and the top ten hold roughly 3.1%. Broader study findings: Reportedly, spike-specific CD8+ and CD4+ T cell responses achieved substantial breadth once vaccination had taken place.

The treatment here: around 19 received Ad26.COV2.S at low or high dose, single or two shots; about 5 received placebo; per-sample allocation not given. The study sampled participants on day 63 after the first vaccine or placebo injection. Sequenced here: peripheral blood, sampled in a trial of Ad26.COV2.S vaccine versus placebo. The chain links TRBV28 to TRBJ2-3; D uncertain. This receptor was obtained from a person between 18 and 59 years old who received the Ad26.COV2.S COVID-19 vaccine or a placebo. CDR3 DNA sequence: TGTGCCAGCAGTCCGTCGGTGGGCACAGATACGCAGTATTTT. Translating it yields CASSPSVGTDTQYF.